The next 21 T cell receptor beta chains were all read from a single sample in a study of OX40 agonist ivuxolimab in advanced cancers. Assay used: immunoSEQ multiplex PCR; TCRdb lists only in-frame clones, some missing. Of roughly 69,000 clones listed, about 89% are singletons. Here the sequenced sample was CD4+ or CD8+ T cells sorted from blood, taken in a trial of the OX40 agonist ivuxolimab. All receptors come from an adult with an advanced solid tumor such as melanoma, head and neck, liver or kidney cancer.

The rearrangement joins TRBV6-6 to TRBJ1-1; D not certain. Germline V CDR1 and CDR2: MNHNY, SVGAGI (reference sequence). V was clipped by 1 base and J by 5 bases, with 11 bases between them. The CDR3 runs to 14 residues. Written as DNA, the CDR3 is TGTGCCAGCAGTTACTTGCTGGGAGAGACTGAAGCTTTCTTT. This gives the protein CASSYLLGETEAFF.

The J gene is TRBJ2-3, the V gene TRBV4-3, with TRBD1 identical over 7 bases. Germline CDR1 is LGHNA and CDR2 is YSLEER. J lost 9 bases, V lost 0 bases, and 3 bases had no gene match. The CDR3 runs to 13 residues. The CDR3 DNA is TGCGCCAGCAGCCAAGAACAGGGGTTGACGCAGTATTTT. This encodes CASSQEQGLTQYF.

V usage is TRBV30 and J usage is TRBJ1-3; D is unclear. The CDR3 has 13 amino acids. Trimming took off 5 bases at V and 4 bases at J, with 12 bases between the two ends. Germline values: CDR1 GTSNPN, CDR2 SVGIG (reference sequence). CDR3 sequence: CAWGKTGGNTIYF. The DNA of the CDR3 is TGTGCCTGGGGTAAAACGGGAGGAAACACCATATATTTT.

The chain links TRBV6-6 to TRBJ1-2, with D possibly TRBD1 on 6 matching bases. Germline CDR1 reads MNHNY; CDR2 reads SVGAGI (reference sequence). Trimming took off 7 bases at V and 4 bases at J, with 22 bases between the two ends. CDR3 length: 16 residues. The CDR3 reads CASTMSPRDITYGYTF. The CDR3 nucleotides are TGTGCCAGCACAATGAGCCCCAGGGACATTACCTATGGCTACACCTTC.

The CDR3 loop reads CASSLGRQGNYGYTF. The DNA of the CDR3 is TGTGCCAGCAGTTTAGGTCGGCAGGGGAACTATGGCTACACCTTC. The V gene is TRBV28, the J gene TRBJ1-2; TRBD1 might be the D (6 bases). The CDR3 has 15 amino acids. Germline CDR1 is MDHEN and CDR2 is SYDVKM. The V end lost 2 bases, the J end lost 2 bases, and 12 bases lay between the germline ends.

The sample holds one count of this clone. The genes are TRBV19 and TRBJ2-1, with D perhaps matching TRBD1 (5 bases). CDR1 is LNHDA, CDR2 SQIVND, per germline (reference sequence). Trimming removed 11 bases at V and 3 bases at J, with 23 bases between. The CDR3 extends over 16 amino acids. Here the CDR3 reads CASKLSGRVIYNEQFF. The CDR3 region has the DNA TGTGCCTCAAAACTCTCGGGCAGGGTAATCTACAATGAGCAGTTCTTC.

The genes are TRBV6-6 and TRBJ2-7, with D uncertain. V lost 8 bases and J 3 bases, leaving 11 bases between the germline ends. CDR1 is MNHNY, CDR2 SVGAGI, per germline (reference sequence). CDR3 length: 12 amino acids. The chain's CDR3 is CASGPQFYEQYF. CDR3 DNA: TGTGCCAGCGGACCACAATTCTACGAGCAGTACTTC.

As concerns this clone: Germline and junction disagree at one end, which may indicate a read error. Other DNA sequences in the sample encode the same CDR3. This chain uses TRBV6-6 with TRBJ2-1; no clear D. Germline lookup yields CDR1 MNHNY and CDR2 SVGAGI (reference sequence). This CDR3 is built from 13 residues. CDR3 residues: CASSPRLANEQFF. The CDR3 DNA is TGCGCCAGCAGTCCACGACTGGCGAATGAGCAGTTCTTC.

The CDR3 sequence is CASSKRGRDQPQHF. The CDR3 bases are TGTGCCAGTAGTAAGAGGGGAAGGGATCAGCCCCAGCATTTT. The V and J genes are TRBV19 and TRBJ1-5; possibly TRBD1 for D (5 bases). CDR3 length equals 14 residues. The V end was cut by 4 bases, the J end by 5 bases, with 12 bases between. Germline values: CDR1 LNHDA, CDR2 SQIVND (reference sequence).

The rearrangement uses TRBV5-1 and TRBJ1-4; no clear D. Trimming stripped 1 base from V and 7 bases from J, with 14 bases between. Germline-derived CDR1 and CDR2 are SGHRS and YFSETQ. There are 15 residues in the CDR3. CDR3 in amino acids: CASSLWASESEKLFF. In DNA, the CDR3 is TGCGCCAGCAGCTTGTGGGCTTCTGAAAGTGAAAAACTGTTTTTT.

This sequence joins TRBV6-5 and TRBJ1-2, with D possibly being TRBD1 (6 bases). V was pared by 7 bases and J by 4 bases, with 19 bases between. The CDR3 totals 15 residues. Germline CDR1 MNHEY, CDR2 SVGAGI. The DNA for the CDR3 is TGTGCCAGCACCGCGCGTGAAGGGGGATTCTATGGCTACACCTTC. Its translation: CASTAREGGFYGYTF.

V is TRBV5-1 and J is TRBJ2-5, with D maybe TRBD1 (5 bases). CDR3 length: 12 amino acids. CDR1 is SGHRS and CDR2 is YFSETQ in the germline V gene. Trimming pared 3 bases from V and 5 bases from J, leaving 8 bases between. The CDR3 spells CASSSGRETQYF. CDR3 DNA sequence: TGCGCCAGCAGCTCAGGGCGGGAGACCCAGTACTTC.

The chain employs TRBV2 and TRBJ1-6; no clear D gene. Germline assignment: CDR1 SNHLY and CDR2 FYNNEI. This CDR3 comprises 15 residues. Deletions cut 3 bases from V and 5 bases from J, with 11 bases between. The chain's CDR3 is CASSDSKTNNSPLHF. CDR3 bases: TGTGCCAGCAGTGACAGTAAAACGAATAATTCACCCCTCCACTTT.

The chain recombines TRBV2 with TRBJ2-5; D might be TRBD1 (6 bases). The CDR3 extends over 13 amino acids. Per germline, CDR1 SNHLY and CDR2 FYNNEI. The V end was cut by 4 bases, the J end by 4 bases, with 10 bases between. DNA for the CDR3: TGTGCCAGCAGTGTTAGGGGGTCAGAGACCCAGTACTTC. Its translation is CASSVRGSETQYF.

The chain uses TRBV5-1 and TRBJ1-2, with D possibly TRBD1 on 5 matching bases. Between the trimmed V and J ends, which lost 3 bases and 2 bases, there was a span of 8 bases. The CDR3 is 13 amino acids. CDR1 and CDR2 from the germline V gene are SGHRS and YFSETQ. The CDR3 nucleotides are TGCGCCAGCAGCTCCCGGGACAACTATGGCTACACCTTC. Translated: CASSSRDNYGYTF.

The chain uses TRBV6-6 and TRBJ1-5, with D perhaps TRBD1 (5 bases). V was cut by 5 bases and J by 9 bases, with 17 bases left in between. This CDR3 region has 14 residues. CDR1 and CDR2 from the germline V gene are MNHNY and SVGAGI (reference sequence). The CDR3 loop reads CASSPMLSGGPQHF. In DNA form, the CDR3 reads TGTGCCAGCAGTCCGATGCTCTCGGGGGGGCCCCAGCATTTT.

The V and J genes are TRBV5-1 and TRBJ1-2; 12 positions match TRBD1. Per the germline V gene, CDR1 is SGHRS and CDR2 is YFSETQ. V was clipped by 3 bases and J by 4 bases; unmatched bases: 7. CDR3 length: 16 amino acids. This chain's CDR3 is CASSSGTGGTGYGYTF. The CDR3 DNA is TGCGCCAGCAGCTCCGGGACAGGGGGCACGGGCTATGGCTACACCTTC.

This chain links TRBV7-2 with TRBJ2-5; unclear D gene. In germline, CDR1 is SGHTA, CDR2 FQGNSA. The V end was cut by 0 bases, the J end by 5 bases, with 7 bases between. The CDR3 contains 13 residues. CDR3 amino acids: CASSLATLETQYF. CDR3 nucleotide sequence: TGTGCCAGCAGCTTAGCTACGCTGGAGACCCAGTACTTC.

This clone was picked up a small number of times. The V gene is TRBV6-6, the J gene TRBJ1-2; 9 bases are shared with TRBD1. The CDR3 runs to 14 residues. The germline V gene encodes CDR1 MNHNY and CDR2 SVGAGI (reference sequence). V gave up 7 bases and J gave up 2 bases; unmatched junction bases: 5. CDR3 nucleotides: TGTGCCAGCACCACGGGACAGGGAAACTATGGCTACACCTTC. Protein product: CASTTGQGNYGYTF.

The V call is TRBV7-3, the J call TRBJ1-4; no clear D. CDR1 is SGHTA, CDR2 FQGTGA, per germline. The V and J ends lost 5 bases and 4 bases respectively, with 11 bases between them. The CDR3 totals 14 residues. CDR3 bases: TGTGCCAGCAGCCATGCGGTCTTTAATGAAAAACTGTTTTTT. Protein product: CASSHAVFNEKLFF. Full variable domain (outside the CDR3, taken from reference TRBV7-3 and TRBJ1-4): GAGVSQTPSNKVTEKGKYVELRCDPISGHTALYWYRQSLGQGPEFLIYFQGTGAADDSGLPNDRFFAVRPEGSVSTLKIQRTERGDSAVYLCASSHAVFNEKLFFGSGTQLSVL.

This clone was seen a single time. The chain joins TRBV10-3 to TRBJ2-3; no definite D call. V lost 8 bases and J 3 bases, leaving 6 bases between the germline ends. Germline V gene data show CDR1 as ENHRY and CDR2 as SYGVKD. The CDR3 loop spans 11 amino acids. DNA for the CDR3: TGTGCCATCGGGCAGACAGATACGCAGTATTTT. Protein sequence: CAIGQTDTQYF.